This TCR beta chain was sequenced during a study of T-cell reconstitution after alpha-beta-depleted transplantation in children. During its preparation, the TCRbeta library received unique molecular identifiers. TCRdb redid the calling of the PCR reads with MiXCR, one entry per CDR3 protein. Of some 460,000 distinct CDR3 sequences in the sample, about 16% were seen once. V was shortened by 6 bases and J by 12 bases, with 15 bases between the two germline ends. This CDR3 contains 12 residues. This clonotype appeared a few times. The receptor comes from a boy under two years old who had a stem cell transplant for Wiskott-Aldrich syndrome, so the T cells may come from the graft donor. The source was PBMCs, mostly from graft donor cells, collected 360 days after TCRalphabeta/CD19-depleted stem cell transplant. This rearrangement joins TRBV12-3 or TRBV12-4 to TRBJ2-1; D gene uncertain. The CDR3 is CASSHRLIGQFF. In DNA, the CDR3 is TGTGCCAGCAGCCACCGCTTAATCGGGCAGTTCTTC.